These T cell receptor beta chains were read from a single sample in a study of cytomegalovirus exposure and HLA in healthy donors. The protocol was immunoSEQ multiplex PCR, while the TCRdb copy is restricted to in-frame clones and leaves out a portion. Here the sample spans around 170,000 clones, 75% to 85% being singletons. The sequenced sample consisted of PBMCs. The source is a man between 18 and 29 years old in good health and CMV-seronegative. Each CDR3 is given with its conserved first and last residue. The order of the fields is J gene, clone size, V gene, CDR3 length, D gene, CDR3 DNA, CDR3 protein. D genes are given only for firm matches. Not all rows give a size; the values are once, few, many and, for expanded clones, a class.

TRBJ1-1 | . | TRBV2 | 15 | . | TGTGCCAGCAGCCGTAGTGCCTCGATAGACACTGAAGCTTTCTTT | CASSRSASIDTEAFF
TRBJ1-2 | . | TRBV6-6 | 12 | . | TGTGCCAGCAGTTACGAGGGAAGTGGCTACACCTTC | CASSYEGSGYTF
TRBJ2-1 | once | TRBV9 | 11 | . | TGTGCCAGCAGCCTACACAATGAGCAGTTCTTC | CASSLHNEQFF
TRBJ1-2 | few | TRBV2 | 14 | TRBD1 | TGTGCCAGCAGGGGACAGGGACTGAACTATGGCTACACCTTC | CASRGQGLNYGYTF
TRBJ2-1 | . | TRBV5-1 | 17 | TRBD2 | TGCGCCAGCAGCTCGTACCTACTAGCGGGGGGAATTGATGAGCAGTTCTTC | CASSSYLLAGGIDEQFF
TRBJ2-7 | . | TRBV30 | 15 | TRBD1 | TGTGCCTGGAGTCCGGACAGGACCTTCTCCTACGAGCAGTACTTC | CAWSPDRTFSYEQYF
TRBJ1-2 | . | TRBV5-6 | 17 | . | TGTGCCAGCAGCCCCGGTCACGGGGCGGGGTGGATCGGTGGCTACACCTTC | CASSPGHGAGWIGGYTF
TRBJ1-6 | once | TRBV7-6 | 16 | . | TGTGCCAGCAGCTTAGCCGGCAGGGGCCAGGGTTCACCCCTCCACTTT | CASSLAGRGQGSPLHF
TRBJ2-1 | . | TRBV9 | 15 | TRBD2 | TGTGCCAGCAGCGTAGGGCGGGGGAGCTACAATGAGCAGTTCTTC | CASSVGRGSYNEQFF
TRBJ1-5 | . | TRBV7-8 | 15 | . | TGTGCCAGCAGCCCTACAGGGCGAAGCAATCAGCCCCAGCATTTT | CASSPTGRSNQPQHF
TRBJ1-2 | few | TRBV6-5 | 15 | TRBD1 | TGTGCCAGCAGTTACCAGGGACAGGGGGCGCGTGGCTACACCTTC | CASSYQGQGARGYTF
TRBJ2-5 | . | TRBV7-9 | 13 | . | TGTGCCAGCAGCTTAACTGTCCAAGAGACCCAGTACTTC | CASSLTVQETQYF
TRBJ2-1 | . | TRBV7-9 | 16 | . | TGTGCCAGCAGCCCGACGGTGGTAGCGGCCCACAATGAGCAGTTCTTC | CASSPTVVAAHNEQFF
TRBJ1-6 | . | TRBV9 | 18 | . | TGTGCCAGCAGCGTAGGCGTTTCTCCCGGGATTGGAAATTCACCCCTCCACTTT | CASSVGVSPGIGNSPLHF
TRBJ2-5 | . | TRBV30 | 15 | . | TGTGCCTGGAGTGTAAATCAGGGTGGGCAAGAGACCCAGTACTTC | CAWSVNQGGQETQYF
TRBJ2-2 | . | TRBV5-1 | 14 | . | TGCGCCAGCAGCTTAACCTACAGTCCCGGGGAGCTGTTTTTT | CASSLTYSPGELFF
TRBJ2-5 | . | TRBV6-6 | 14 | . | TGTGCCAGCAGTTACGGAGGATACCAAGAGACCCAGTACTTC | CASSYGGYQETQYF
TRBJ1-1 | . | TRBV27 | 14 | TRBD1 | TGTGCCAGCAGTCCTTGGACAGGGGCGGTTGAAGCTTTCTTT | CASSPWTGAVEAFF
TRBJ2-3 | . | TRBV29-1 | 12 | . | TGCAGCGTTGGCGCTAGCAGAGATACGCAGTATTTT | CSVGASRDTQYF
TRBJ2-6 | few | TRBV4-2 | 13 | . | TGTGCCAGCAGCCAGGCAGGGGCCAACGTCCTGACTTTC | CASSQAGANVLTF
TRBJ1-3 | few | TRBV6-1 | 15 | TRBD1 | TGTGCCAGCAGTCGTACAGGGGGCACTGGAAACACCATATATTTT | CASSRTGGTGNTIYF
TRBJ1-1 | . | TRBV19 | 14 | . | TGTGCCAGTAGCCCGGGCAGGGTGAACACTGAAGCTTTCTTT | CASSPGRVNTEAFF
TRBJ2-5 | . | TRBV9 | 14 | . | TGTGCCAGCAGCGTAGGTCAGGCGGGAGAGACCCAGTACTTC | CASSVGQAGETQYF
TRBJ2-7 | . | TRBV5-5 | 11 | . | TGTGCCAGCAGAATCACCTACGAGCAGTACTTC | CASRITYEQYF
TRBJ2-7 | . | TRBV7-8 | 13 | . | TGTGCCAGCAGCTCCCGGGTGGCCTACGAGCAGTACTTC | CASSSRVAYEQYF
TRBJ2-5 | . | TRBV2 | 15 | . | TGTGCCAGCAGTGAAGCGTGGGGCGGTGAGGAGACCCAGTACTTC | CASSEAWGGEETQYF
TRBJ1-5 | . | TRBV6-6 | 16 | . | TGTGCCAGCAGTTCCCCACCCAGCAGGGGCAATCAGCCCCAGCATTTT | CASSSPPSRGNQPQHF
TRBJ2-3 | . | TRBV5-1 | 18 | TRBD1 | TGCGCCAGCAGTCTGGGACAGGGGGCCATTTGGATAGTTGATACGCAGTATTTT | CASSLGQGAIWIVDTQYF
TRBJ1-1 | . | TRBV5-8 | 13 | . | TGTGCCAGCAGCCGGGAGAGGAACACTGAAGCTTTCTTT | CASSRERNTEAFF
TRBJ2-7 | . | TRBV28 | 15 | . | TGTGCCAGCAGATCCTCGGGCGCGGGACCCTACGAGCAGTACTTC | CASRSSGAGPYEQYF
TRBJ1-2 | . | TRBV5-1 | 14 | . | TGCGCCAGCAGCTCGGGTGAACCGCGGTATGGCTACACCTTC | CASSSGEPRYGYTF
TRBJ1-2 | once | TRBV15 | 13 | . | TGTGCCACCAGCAGAGATTTTCAGGATGGCTACACCTTC | CATSRDFQDGYTF
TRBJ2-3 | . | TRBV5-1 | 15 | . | TGCGCCAGCAGCTTGGGACCGGGGAGCACAGATACGCAGTATTTT | CASSLGPGSTDTQYF
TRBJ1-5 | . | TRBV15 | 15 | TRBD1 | TGTGCCACCAGCAGCCGGACAGGCCTCAATCAGCCCCAGCATTTT | CATSSRTGLNQPQHF
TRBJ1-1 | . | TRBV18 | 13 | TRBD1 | TGTGCCAGCAGACAGGGGGCCTTCACTGAAGCTTTCTTT | CASRQGAFTEAFF
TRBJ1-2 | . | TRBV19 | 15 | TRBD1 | TGTGCCAGTAGTTTCCTCGAGGGACAGGGCTATGGCTACACCTTC | CASSFLEGQGYGYTF
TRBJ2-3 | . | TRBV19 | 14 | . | TGTGCCAGTAGTCCCCCTCTTGGCACAGATACGCAGTATTTT | CASSPPLGTDTQYF
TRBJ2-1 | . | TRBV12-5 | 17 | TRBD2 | TGTGCTAGTGGTTGGGGGGCGGGGGGGCCTTGGAACAATGAGCAGTTCTTC | CASGWGAGGPWNNEQFF
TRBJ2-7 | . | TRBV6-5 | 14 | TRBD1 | TGTGCCAGCAGCCTAGGACAGGGGGGGGGCGAGCAGTACTTC | CASSLGQGGGEQYF
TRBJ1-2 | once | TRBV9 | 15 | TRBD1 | TGTGCCAGCAGCTTACAGGGGGCGCGGGGCTATGGCTACACCTTC | CASSLQGARGYGYTF
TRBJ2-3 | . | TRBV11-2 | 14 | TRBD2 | TGTGCCAGCAGCTTTGGCGGGAGTGGGGATACGCAGTATTTT | CASSFGGSGDTQYF
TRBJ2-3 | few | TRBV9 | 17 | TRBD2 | TGTGCCAGCAGCCATGGCGGACTAGCGCTAGCGTCTGATACGCAGTATTTT | CASSHGGLALASDTQYF
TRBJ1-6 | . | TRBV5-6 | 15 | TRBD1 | TGTGCCAGCAGCTGGGGACAGAGACATAATTCACCCCTCCACTTT | CASSWGQRHNSPLHF
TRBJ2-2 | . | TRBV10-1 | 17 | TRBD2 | TGCGCCAGCAGTGAGTCTCGGCTAGCGGATAACACCGGGGAGCTGTTTTTT | CASSESRLADNTGELFF
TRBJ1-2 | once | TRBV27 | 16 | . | TGTGCCAGCAGGCCCTCCTCGGGACAATGGGACTATGGCTACACCTTC | CASRPSSGQWDYGYTF
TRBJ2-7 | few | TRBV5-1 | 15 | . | TGCGCCAGCAGCTTGGCCGTTGGACAGCCTCGGGAGCAGTACTTC | CASSLAVGQPREQYF
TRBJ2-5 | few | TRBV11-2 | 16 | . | TGTGCCAGCAGCCTATGGGGGGGACAGGTCATGGGGACCCAGTACTTC | CASSLWGGQVMGTQYF
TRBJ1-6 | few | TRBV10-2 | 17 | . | TGCGCCAGCAGGCCGGGTATTCTCCAGAGGTATAATTCACCCCTCCACTTT | CASRPGILQRYNSPLHF
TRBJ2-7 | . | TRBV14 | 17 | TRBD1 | TGTGCCAGCAGCCAAGATTTGACGGGACAGGGGCTGAACGAGCAGTACTTC | CASSQDLTGQGLNEQYF
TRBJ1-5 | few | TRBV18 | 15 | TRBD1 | TGTGCCAGCTCATCGGGACAGGGGGCTGTTCAGCCCCAGCATTTT | CASSSGQGAVQPQHF
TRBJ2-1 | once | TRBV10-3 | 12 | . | TGTGCCATCAGTGAGTCGGGGCGGGGACAGTTCTTC | CAISESGRGQFF
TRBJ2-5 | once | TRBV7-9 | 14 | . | TGTGCCAGCAGCCCCAGTGGAGTAGCGGAGACCCAGTACTTC | CASSPSGVAETQYF
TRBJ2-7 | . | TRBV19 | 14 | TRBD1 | TGTGCCAGTAGACAGGGGCCCAGTCTCGACGAGCAGTACTTC | CASRQGPSLDEQYF
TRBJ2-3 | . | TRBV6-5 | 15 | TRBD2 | TGTGCCAGCAGTTACTCCGGGAGGTGGGCAGATACGCAGTATTTT | CASSYSGRWADTQYF